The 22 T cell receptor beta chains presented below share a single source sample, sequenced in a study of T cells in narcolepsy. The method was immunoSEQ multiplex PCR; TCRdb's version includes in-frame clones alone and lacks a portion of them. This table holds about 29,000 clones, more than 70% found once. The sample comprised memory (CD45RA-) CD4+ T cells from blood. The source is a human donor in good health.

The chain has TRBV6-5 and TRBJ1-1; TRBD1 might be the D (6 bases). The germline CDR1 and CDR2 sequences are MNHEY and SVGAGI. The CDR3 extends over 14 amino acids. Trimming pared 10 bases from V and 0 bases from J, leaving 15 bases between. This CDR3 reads CATGRTVMNTEAFF. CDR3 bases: TGTGCCACCGGGAGGACAGTCATGAACACTGAAGCTTTCTTT.

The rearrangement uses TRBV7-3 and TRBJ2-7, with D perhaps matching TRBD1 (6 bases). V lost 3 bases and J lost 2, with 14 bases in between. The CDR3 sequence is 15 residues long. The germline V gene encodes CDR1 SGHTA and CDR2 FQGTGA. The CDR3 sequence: CASSFGGQNPYEQYF. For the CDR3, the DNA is TGTGCCAGCAGCTTTGGAGGACAGAATCCCTACGAGCAGTACTTC.

CDR3 DNA: TGTGCCACCAGACTAGCGGGTACCTACGAGCAGTACTTC. Residues: CATRLAGTYEQYF. The chain combines TRBV6-1 with TRBJ2-7; 10 bases fit TRBD2. The CDR3 extends over 13 amino acids. J lost 2 bases, V lost 10 bases, and 5 bases had no gene match. Germline V gene lookup returns CDR1 MNHNS and CDR2 SASEGT.

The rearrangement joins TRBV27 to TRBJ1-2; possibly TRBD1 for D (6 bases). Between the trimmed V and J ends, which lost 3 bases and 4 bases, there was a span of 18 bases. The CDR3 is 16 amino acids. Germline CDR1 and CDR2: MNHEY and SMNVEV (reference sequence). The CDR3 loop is CASSFRTREGGYGYTF. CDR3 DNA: TGTGCCAGCAGTTTCCGGACCCGTGAGGGGGGCTATGGCTACACCTTC.

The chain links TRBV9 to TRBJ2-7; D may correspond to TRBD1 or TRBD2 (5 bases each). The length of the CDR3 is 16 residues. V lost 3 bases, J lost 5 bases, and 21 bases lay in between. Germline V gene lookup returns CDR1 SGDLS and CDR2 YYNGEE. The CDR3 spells CASSAFGGRRIHEQYF. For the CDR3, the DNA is TGTGCCAGCAGCGCTTTTGGGGGACGGCGTATCCACGAGCAGTACTTC. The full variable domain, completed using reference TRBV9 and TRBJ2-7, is DSGVTQTPKHLITATGQRVTLRCSPRSGDLSVYWYQQSLDQGLQFLIQYYNGEERAKGNILERFSAQQFPDLHSELNLSSLELGDSALYFCASSAFGGRRIHEQYFGPGTRLTVT.

This chain's CDR3 is CASSDRISYEQYF. CDR3 DNA sequence: TGTGCCAGCAGTGACAGAATCTCCTACGAGCAGTACTTC. The chain employs TRBV25-1 and TRBJ2-7; D gene ambiguous. The CDR3 sequence is 13 residues long. Germline CDR1 reads MGHDK; CDR2 reads SYGVNS. Trimming removed 3 bases at V and 0 bases at J, with 6 bases between.

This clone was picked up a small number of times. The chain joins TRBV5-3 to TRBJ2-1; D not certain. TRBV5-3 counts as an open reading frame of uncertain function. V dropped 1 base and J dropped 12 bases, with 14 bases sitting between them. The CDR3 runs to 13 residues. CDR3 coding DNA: TGTGCCAGAAGCTTGAGACTGCTGGTCGGGCAGTTCTTC. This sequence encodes CARSLRLLVGQFF.

The CDR3 loop is CASSTIPISLSGNTIYF. As DNA, the CDR3 is TGTGCCAGCAGCACGATACCTATCAGCCTCTCTGGAAACACCATATATTTT. The rearrangement joins TRBV11-2 to TRBJ1-3; no clear D gene. This CDR3 has 17 amino acids. The germline V and J ends were trimmed by 5 bases and 0 bases, with 17 bases remaining between them. Germline CDR1 reads SGHAT; CDR2 reads FQNNGV.

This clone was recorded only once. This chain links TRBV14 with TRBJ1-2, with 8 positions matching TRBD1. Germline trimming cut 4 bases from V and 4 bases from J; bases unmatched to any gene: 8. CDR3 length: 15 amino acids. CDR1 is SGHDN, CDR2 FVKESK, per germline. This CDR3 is CASSPAGGAGYGYTF. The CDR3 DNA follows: TGTGCCAGCAGCCCCGCAGGGGGCGCGGGCTATGGCTACACCTTC.

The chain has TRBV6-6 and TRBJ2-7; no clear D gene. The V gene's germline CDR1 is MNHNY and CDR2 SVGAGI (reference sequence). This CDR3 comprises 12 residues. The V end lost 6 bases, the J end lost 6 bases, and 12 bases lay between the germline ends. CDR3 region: CASRRPPFEQYF. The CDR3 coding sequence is TGTGCCAGCAGGAGACCTCCCTTCGAGCAGTACTTC.

CDR3 DNA sequence: TGCGCCAGCAGCCAGTCCCGCGCCGTGGGCGAGCAGTACTTC. Translating it yields CASSQSRAVGEQYF. The chain employs TRBV4-3 and TRBJ2-7, with D hard to call. The CDR3 has 14 residues. V was cut by 3 bases and J by 6 bases, with 15 bases left in between. Looked up from germline, CDR1 is LGHNA and CDR2 is YSLEER.

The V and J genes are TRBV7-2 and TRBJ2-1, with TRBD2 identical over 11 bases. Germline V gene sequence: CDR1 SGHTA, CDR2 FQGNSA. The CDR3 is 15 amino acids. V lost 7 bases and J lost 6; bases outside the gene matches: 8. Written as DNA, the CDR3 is TGTGCCAGCACCTTGGGACTAGCGGTCGGCAATGAGCAGTTCTTC. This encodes CASTLGLAVGNEQFF.

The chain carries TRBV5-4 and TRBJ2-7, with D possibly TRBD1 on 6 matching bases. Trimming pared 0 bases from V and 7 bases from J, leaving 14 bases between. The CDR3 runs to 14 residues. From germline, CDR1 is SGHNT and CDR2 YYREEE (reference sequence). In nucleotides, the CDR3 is TGTGCCAGCAGCTTGGACAGGGATCAGGGGGAGCAGTACTTC. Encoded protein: CASSLDRDQGEQYF.

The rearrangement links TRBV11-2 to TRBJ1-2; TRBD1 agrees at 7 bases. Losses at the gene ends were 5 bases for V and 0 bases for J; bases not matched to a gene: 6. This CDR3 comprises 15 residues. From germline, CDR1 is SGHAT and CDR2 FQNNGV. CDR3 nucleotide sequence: TGTGCCAGCAGCCCCGGGACAGAACCTAACTATGGCTACACCTTC. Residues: CASSPGTEPNYGYTF.

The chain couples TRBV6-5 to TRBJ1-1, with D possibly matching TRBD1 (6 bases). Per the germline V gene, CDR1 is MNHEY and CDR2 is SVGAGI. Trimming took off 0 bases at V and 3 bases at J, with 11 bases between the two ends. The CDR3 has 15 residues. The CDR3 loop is CASSYSSAGDTEAFF. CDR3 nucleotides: TGTGCCAGCAGTTACTCCTCGGCAGGGGACACTGAAGCTTTCTTT.

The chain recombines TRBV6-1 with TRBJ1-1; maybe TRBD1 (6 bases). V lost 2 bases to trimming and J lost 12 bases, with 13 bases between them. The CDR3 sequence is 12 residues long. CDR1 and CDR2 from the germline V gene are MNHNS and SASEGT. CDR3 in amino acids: CASSELTGLPFF. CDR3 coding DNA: TGTGCCAGCAGTGAATTGACAGGTTTGCCTTTCTTT.

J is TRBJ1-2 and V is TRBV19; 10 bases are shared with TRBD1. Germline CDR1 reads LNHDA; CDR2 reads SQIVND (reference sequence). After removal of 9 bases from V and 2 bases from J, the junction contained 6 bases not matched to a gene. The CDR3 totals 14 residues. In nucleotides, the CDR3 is TGTGCCAGCCGGGACAGGGGTTCCAACTATGGCTACACCTTC. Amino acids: CASRDRGSNYGYTF.

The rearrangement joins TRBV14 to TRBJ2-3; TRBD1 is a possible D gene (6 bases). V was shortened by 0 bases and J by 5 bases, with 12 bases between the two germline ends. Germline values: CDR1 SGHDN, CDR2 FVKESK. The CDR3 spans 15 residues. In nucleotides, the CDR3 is TGTGCCAGCAGCCAAGATACAGGGTCTGGAGATACGCAGTATTTT. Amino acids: CASSQDTGSGDTQYF. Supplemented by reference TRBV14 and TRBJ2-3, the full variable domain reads EAGVTQFPSHSVIEKGQTVTLRCDPISGHDNLYWYRRVMGKEIKFLLHFVKESKQDESGMPNNRFLAERTGGTYSTLKVQPAELEDSGVYFCASSQDTGSGDTQYFGPGTRLTVL.

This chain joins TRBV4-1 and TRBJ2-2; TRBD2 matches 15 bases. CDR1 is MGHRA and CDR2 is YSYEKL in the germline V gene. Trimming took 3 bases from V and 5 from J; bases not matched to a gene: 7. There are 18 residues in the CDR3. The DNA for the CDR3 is TGCGCCAGCAGCCACACTGCGGGGACTAGCGGGAGGACCGGGGAGCTGTTTTTT. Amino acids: CASSHTAGTSGRTGELFF.

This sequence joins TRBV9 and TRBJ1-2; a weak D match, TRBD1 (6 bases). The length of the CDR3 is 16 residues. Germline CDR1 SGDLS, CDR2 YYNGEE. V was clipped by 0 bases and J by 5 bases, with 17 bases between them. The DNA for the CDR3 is TGTGCCAGCAGCGTAGGGGTCGAAAGGGGGGTATATGGCTACACCTTC. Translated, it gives CASSVGVERGVYGYTF.

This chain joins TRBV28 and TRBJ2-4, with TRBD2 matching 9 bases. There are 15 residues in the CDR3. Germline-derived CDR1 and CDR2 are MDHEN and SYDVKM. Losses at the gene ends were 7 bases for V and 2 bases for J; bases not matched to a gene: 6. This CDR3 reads CASNIAGVPKNIQYF. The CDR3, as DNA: TGTGCCAGCAATATAGCGGGAGTGCCCAAAAACATTCAGTACTTC.

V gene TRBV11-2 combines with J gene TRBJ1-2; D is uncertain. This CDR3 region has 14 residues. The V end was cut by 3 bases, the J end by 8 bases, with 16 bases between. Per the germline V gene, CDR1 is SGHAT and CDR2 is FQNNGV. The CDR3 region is CASSLVSEAGGYTF. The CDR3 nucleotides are TGTGCCAGCAGCTTGGTATCAGAGGCGGGCGGCTACACCTTC.